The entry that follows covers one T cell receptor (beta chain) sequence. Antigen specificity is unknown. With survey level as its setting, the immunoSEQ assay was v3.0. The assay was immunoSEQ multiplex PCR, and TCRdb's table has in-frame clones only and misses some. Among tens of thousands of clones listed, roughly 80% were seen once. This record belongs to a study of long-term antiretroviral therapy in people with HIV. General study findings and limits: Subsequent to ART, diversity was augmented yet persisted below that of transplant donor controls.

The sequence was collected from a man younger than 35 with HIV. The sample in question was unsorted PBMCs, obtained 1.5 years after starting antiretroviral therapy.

CDR3 residues: CASSVAGGPNEQFF. CDR3 DNA sequence: TGCGCCAGCAGCGTAGCGGGAGGGCCTAATGAGCAGTTCTTC. The rearrangement links TRBV4-3 to TRBJ2-1, with 11 bases that match TRBD2. Germline CDR1 and CDR2: LGHNA and YSLEER. The CDR3 is made up of 14 amino acids. Trimming cost V 5 bases and J 7 bases; bases outside gene matches: 4.